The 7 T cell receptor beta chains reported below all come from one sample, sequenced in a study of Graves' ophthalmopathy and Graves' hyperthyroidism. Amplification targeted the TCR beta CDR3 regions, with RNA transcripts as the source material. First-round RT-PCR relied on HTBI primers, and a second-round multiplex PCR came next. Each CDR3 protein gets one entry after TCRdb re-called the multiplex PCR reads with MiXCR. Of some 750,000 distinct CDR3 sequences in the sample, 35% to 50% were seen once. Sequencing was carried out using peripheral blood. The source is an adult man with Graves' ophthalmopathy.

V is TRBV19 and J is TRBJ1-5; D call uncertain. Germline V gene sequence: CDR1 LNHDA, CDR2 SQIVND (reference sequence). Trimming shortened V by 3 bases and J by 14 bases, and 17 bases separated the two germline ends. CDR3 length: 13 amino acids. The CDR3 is CASSIGPGSTEHF. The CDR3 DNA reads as TGTGCCAGTAGTATCGGTCCGGGAAGCACCGAGCATTTT.

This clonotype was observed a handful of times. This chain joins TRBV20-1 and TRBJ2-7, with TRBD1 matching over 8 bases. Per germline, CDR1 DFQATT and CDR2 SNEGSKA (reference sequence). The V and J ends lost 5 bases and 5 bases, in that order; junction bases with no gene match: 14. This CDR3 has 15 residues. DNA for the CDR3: TGCAGTGCTTCCGGGACAGGAACCTTTACTGACGAGCAGTACTTC. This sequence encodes CSASGTGTFTDEQYF.

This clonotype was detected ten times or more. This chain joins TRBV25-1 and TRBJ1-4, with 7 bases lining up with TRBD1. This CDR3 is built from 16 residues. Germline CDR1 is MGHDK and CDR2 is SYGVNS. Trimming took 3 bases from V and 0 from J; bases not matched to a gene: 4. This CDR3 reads CASSDRGRSTNEKLFF. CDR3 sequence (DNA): TGTGCCAGCAGTGATAGGGGGCGTTCAACTAATGAAAAACTGTTTTTT.

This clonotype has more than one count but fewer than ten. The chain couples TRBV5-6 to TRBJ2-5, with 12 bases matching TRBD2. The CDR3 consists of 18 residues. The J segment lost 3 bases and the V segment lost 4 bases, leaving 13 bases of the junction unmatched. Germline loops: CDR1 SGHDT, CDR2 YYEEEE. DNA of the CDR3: TGTGCCAGCAGCGACTACGGACTAGCGGGGAAGATGAAAGAGACCCAGTACTTC. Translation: CASSDYGLAGKMKETQYF.

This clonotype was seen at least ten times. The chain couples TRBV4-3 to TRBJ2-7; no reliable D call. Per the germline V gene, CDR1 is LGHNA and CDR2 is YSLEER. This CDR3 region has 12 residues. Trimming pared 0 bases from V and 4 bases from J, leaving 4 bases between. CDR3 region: CASSQEGYEQYF. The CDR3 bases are TGCGCCAGCAGCCAAGAAGGATACGAGCAGTACTTC.

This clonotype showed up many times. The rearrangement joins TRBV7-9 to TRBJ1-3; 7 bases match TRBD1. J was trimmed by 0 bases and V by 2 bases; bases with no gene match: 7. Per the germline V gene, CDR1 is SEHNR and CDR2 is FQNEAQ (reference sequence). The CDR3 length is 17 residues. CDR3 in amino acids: CASSLRQGGNSGNTIYF. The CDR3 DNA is TGTGCCAGCAGCTTACGGCAGGGGGGGAACTCTGGAAACACCATATATTTT.

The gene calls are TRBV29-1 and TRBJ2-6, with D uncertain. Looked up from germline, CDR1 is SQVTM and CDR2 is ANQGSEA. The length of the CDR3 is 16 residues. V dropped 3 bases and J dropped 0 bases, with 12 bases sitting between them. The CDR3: CSVERYTHSGANVLTF. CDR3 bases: TGCAGCGTTGAGAGGTACACCCACTCTGGGGCCAACGTCCTGACTTTC.